These 31 T cell receptor beta chains were sequenced from one sample in a study of T-cell memory formation after mild COVID-19. One entry per CDR3 protein, called by TCRdb with MiXCR from the 5' RACE reads. The data hold around 300,000 distinct CDR3 sequences, with roughly 15% observed a single time. Sequencing used PBMCs or a T cell subset sorted from them (not recorded which). These receptors all come from a man younger than 35 who had mild COVID-19 (a few samples of this study predate the infection). Cell type and time point are not known.

The table lists this clonotype with a few counts. CDR3 in amino acids: CASTGGIPEAFF. The CDR3 DNA is TGTGCCAGCACGGGGGGGATCCCTGAAGCTTTCTTT. V is TRBV7-9 and J is TRBJ1-1; the D gene is possibly TRBD1 (5 bases). CDR1 is SEHNR, CDR2 FQNEAQ, per germline (reference sequence). This CDR3 is built from 12 residues. Deletions cut 7 bases from V and 6 bases from J, with 12 bases between.

This clonotype was observed many times. This chain joins TRBV11-2 and TRBJ2-5; perhaps TRBD1 as D (6 bases). This CDR3 is 16 amino acids long. Deletions cut 1 base from V and 7 bases from J, with 19 bases between. Germline CDR1 SGHAT, CDR2 FQNNGV. The CDR3, as DNA: TGTGCCAGCAGCTTAGGGACGGGACAAATGTTAGGGACCCAGTACTTC. This translates into CASSLGTGQMLGTQYF.

This clonotype was counted between two and nine times. The chain has TRBV7-2 and TRBJ2-6; D unresolved. There are 14 residues in the CDR3. Germline CDR1 reads SGHTA; CDR2 reads FQGNSA. Trimming took 8 bases from V and 0 from J, leaving 8 bases between them. The CDR3 sequence: CASGGGSGANVLTF. The CDR3 nucleotides are TGTGCCAGCGGCGGTGGCTCTGGGGCCAACGTCCTGACTTTC.

The rearrangement joins TRBV4-1 to TRBJ2-3; tentatively, D is TRBD1 or TRBD2 (6 bases each). This CDR3 region has 19 residues. Germline V gene data show CDR1 as MGHRA and CDR2 as YSYEKL. The ends were cut back, 3 bases at V and 6 bases at J, with 28 bases in the middle. The CDR3 loop reads CASSQTRVEYRATMDTQYF. The CDR3, as DNA: TGCGCCAGCAGCCAGACTAGGGTTGAGTACAGGGCTACGATGGATACGCAGTATTTT.

This clonotype came up a few times. This chain joins TRBV7-9 and TRBJ2-3; D perhaps matches TRBD2 (6 bases). Germline V gene sequence: CDR1 SEHNR, CDR2 FQNEAQ (reference sequence). With 0 bases removed from V and 8 bases from J, the gap between germline ends came to 9 bases. This CDR3 has 13 amino acids. Written as DNA, the CDR3 is TGTGCCAGCAGCTTAGCTTTCGGGGGTACGCAGTATTTT. Encoded protein: CASSLAFGGTQYF. The full variable domain, completed using reference TRBV7-9 and TRBJ2-3, is DTGVSQNPRHKITKRGQNVTFRCDPISEHNRLYWYRQTLGQGPEFLTYFQNEAQLEKSRLLSDRFSAERPKGSFSTLEIQRTEQGDSAMYLCASSLAFGGTQYFGPGTRLTVL.

This chain joins TRBV9 and TRBJ1-1, with 8 bases aligning to TRBD1. The germline V gene encodes CDR1 SGDLS and CDR2 YYNGEE. V gave up 4 bases and J gave up 6 bases; unmatched junction bases: 8. The CDR3 covers 14 residues. CDR3 DNA sequence: TGTGCCAGCAGCCCTCGGACAGGGAGTCCTGAAGCTTTCTTT. This sequence encodes CASSPRTGSPEAFF.

The V gene is TRBV2, the J gene TRBJ2-5; D uncertain. CDR1 is SNHLY, CDR2 FYNNEI, per germline. The CDR3 length is 12 residues. V was shortened by 9 bases and J by 6 bases, with 14 bases between the two germline ends. As DNA, the CDR3 is TGTGCCAGTCTAGAATTACCGCAGACCCAGTACTTC. Its translation: CASLELPQTQYF.

This clonotype came up a few times. The CDR3: CASSFAGSEAFF. CDR3 DNA: TGTGCCAGCAGCTTTGCCGGATCTGAAGCTTTCTTT. The chain has TRBV7-2 and TRBJ1-1; D is uncertain. CDR3 size: 12 residues. The germline CDR1 and CDR2 sequences are SGHTA and FQGNSA. Trimming removed 3 bases from V and 6 bases from J, with 8 bases in between.

The rearrangement joins TRBV12-3 or TRBV12-4 to TRBJ2-1; D is unresolved. CDR3 length: 14 residues. V gave up 3 bases and J gave up 9 bases, with 15 bases separating them. CDR3 nucleotides: TGTGCCAGCAGTTTCCTCCAGCTCCTCCGTGAGCAGTTCTTC. Its translation: CASSFLQLLREQFF.

The chain links TRBV20-1 to TRBJ2-5, with D tentatively TRBD1 (5 bases). This CDR3 has 12 amino acids. Looked up from germline, CDR1 is DFQATT and CDR2 is SNEGSKA (reference sequence). The V end was cut by 6 bases, the J end by 4 bases, with 12 bases between. The CDR3 loop reads CSAPGQPETQYF. As DNA, the CDR3 is TGCAGTGCGCCAGGGCAACCAGAGACCCAGTACTTC.

This clonotype was seen repeatedly, ten times or more. The rearrangement uses TRBV20-1 and TRBJ2-5, with TRBD2 identical over 9 bases. From germline, CDR1 is DFQATT and CDR2 SNEGSKA (reference sequence). The CDR3 loop spans 16 amino acids. V lost 2 bases to trimming and J lost 2 bases; unmatched junction nucleotides: 9. The CDR3 bases are TGCAGTGCTAGATTAGGACTAGCGAAGGTTCAAGAGACCCAGTACTTC. This codes for CSARLGLAKVQETQYF.

This clonotype was picked up a small number of times. This chain joins TRBV7-9 and TRBJ2-3; D not resolved. The CDR3 has 16 amino acids. CDR1 and CDR2 (germline): SEHNR, FQNEAQ (reference sequence). The V and J ends lost 3 bases and 0 bases respectively, with 13 bases between them. The CDR3 spells CASSLWRSPSTDTQYF. DNA for the CDR3: TGTGCCAGCAGCTTGTGGCGGAGCCCTAGCACAGATACGCAGTATTTT. Supplemented by reference TRBV7-9 and TRBJ2-3, the full variable domain reads DTGVSQNPRHKITKRGQNVTFRCDPISEHNRLYWYRQTLGQGPEFLTYFQNEAQLEKSRLLSDRFSAERPKGSFSTLEIQRTEQGDSAMYLCASSLWRSPSTDTQYFGPGTRLTVL.

The rearrangement uses TRBV30 and TRBJ2-3; D might be TRBD1 or TRBD2, each matching 5 bases. The V end lost 2 bases, the J end lost 2 bases, and 11 bases lay between the germline ends. The CDR3 has 14 amino acids. CDR1 GTSNPN and CDR2 SVGIG come from the germline V gene (reference sequence). CDR3 amino acids: CAWSSGALTDTQYF. For the CDR3, the DNA is TGTGCCTGGAGTTCCGGGGCCCTCACAGATACGCAGTATTTT.

The chain has TRBV5-1 and TRBJ2-1; 11 bases map to TRBD2. With 4 bases clipped from V and 9 bases from J, the junction kept 12 bases outside the gene matches. Germline V gene sequence: CDR1 SGHRS, CDR2 YFSETQ. This CDR3 has 16 residues. CDR3 loop: CASSPIAGGLKGEQFF. The CDR3 DNA is TGCGCCAGCAGCCCGATAGCGGGGGGGCTGAAGGGTGAGCAGTTCTTC.

V and J are TRBV30 and TRBJ1-1; 8 bases match TRBD1. Germline CDR1 GTSNPN, CDR2 SVGIG (reference sequence). The CDR3 covers 14 residues. Trimming removed 2 bases from V and 2 bases from J; junction bases left unmatched: 4. The CDR3 bases are TGTGCCTGGAGTAGACAGGGGATTAACACTGAAGCTTTCTTT. It yields the protein CAWSRQGINTEAFF.

This chain joins TRBV18 and TRBJ1-2, with unresolved D. The CDR3 spans 12 residues. The V end lost 2 bases, the J end lost 10 bases, and 11 bases lay between the germline ends. The germline CDR1 and CDR2 sequences are KGHSH and LQKENI. For the CDR3, the DNA is TGTGCCAGCTCACCAGAGATGCGTTTCTACACCTTC. It codes for CASSPEMRFYTF.

The chain recombines TRBV12-3 or TRBV12-4 with TRBJ2-6; no firm D call. This CDR3 has 15 residues. With 8 bases removed from V and 0 bases from J, the gap between germline ends came to 11 bases. CDR3 residues: CASCGRSSGANVLTF. In DNA form, the CDR3 reads TGTGCCAGCTGTGGCAGGAGCTCTGGGGCCAACGTCCTGACTTTC.

This clonotype occurred a few times. The chain employs TRBV5-6 and TRBJ2-7, with D hard to call. The V and J ends lost 4 bases and 2 bases respectively, with 10 bases between them. This CDR3 region has 13 residues. CDR1 and CDR2 from the germline V gene are SGHDT and YYEEEE. The CDR3 sequence: CASSRRAPYEQYV. In DNA form, the CDR3 reads TGTGCCAGCAGCCGAAGGGCCCCCTACGAGCAGTACGTC.

This rearrangement joins TRBV21-1 to TRBJ2-5; no DNA check was done on the table's D call, TRBD1. TRBV21-1 is a pseudogene. CDR3 length: 18 amino acids. DNA of the CDR3: TGTGCCAGCAGCAAAGCGGGAAAGAAGACAGGGGCACAAGAGACCCAGTACTTC. Its translation: CASSKAGKKTGAQETQYF.

This clonotype was counted only a few times. V is TRBV29-1 and J is TRBJ2-7; D not resolved. V was trimmed by 4 bases and J by 0 bases, leaving 13 bases between them. From germline, CDR1 is SQVTM and CDR2 ANQGSEA. The CDR3 is 14 residues long. The DNA for the CDR3 is TGCAGCGTTGGTCCACTTGGTGACTCCTACGAGCAGTACGTC. Amino acid sequence: CSVGPLGDSYEQYV.

Remarks on this clonotype: Germline is not matched at one junction end, which may reflect a read error. J is TRBJ2-5 and V is TRBV3-1, with a tentative D call TRBD2 (7 bases). CDR1 is LGHDT and CDR2 is YNNKEL in the germline V gene (reference sequence). The CDR3 sequence is 13 residues long. CDR3 DNA: TGTGCCAGCAGCCTTTCCCTTTTGGGAGGGGGAGACTTC. It is translated as CASSLSLLGGGDF.

J is TRBJ2-3 and V is TRBV20-1, with a weak D call TRBD1 (5 bases). CDR1 is DFQATT, CDR2 SNEGSKA, per germline (reference sequence). The CDR3 spans 14 residues. V was pared by 2 bases and J by 2 bases, with 11 bases between. The CDR3, as DNA: TGCAGTGCTAGATCAGGGATTACCACAGATACGCAGTATTTT. Its protein is CSARSGITTDTQYF.

This clonotype was seen more than once but under ten times. The chain carries TRBV27 and TRBJ2-7, with D possibly matching TRBD1 (6 bases). Germline V gives CDR1 MNHEY, CDR2 SMNVEV (reference sequence). With 5 bases removed from V and 1 base from J, the gap between germline ends came to 9 bases. The CDR3 runs to 13 residues. The CDR3 reads CASSGDTSYEQYF. CDR3 nucleotide sequence: TGTGCCAGCAGTGGGGACACATCCTACGAGCAGTACTTC.

The chain carries TRBV6-1 and TRBJ2-2, with 9 bases identical to TRBD1. The junction had 4 bases not matched to a gene; V was cut back by 5 bases and J by 3 bases. This CDR3 has 15 amino acids. Germline V gives CDR1 MNHNS, CDR2 SASEGT. In nucleotides, the CDR3 is TGTGCCAGCAGTCGGGACAGGGCGGACACCGGGGAGCTGTTTTTT. It encodes CASSRDRADTGELFF.

The CDR3 loop reads CASSLGGTGDQETQYF. The CDR3 DNA reads TGTGCCAGCAGCTTAGGAGGGACAGGGGACCAAGAGACCCAGTACTTC. The chain employs TRBV7-2 and TRBJ2-5; 10 bases map to TRBD1. The V gene's germline CDR1 is SGHTA and CDR2 FQGNSA. J gave up 0 bases and V 1 base, and 2 bases lay outside the gene matches. CDR3 size: 16 residues.

The table lists this clonotype with many counts. This rearrangement joins TRBV7-2 to TRBJ2-2; TRBD2 is a possible D gene (5 bases). Germline V CDR1 and CDR2: SGHTA, FQGNSA. V was pared by 6 bases and J by 3 bases, with 14 bases between. The CDR3 consists of 15 residues. CDR3 protein: CASSYQRTHTGELFF. DNA for the CDR3: TGTGCCAGCAGTTACCAGCGGACGCACACCGGGGAGCTGTTTTTT.

The V and J genes are TRBV27 and TRBJ2-3; D possibly corresponds to TRBD2 (6 bases). V was clipped by 6 bases and J by 2 bases, with 15 bases between them. Germline-derived CDR1 and CDR2 are MNHEY and SMNVEV (reference sequence). This CDR3 is built from 15 residues. The CDR3: CASRRGRGDTDTQYF. For the CDR3, the DNA is TGTGCCAGCAGGCGGGGAAGGGGTGACACAGATACGCAGTATTTT.

The chain employs TRBV20-1 and TRBJ1-5; D is ambiguous. CDR3 length equals 13 residues. The V end lost 8 bases, the J end lost 1 base, and 12 bases lay between the germline ends. Germline CDR1 DFQATT, CDR2 SNEGSKA (reference sequence). This chain's CDR3 is CSTVAGSNQPQHF. The CDR3, as DNA: TGCAGTACAGTCGCGGGAAGCAATCAGCCCCAGCATTTT.

This clonotype was observed once. The chain carries TRBV12-3 or TRBV12-4 and TRBJ1-2; unclear D gene. There are 13 residues in the CDR3. Trimming pared 5 bases from V and 8 bases from J, leaving 15 bases between. CDR3 coding DNA: TGTGCCAGCAGTAGAAGGGTGCAGGTCGGCTACACCTTC. Translation: CASSRRVQVGYTF.

This chain connects TRBV27 to TRBJ1-2; TRBD1 is a possible D gene (6 bases). This CDR3 is 15 amino acids long. The ends were cut back, 3 bases at V and 1 base at J, with 12 bases in the middle. The germline CDR1 and CDR2 sequences are MNHEY and SMNVEV (reference sequence). The CDR3 bases are TGTGCCAGCAGTTTGGGGGGCGCGGGTAACTATGGCTACACCTTC. Its protein product is CASSLGGAGNYGYTF.

CDR3 sequence (DNA): TGTGCCAGCAGCGCTAAACAGGGTCAAGAGACCCAGTACTTC. Its translation is CASSAKQGQETQYF. The chain recombines TRBV11-2 with TRBJ2-5; D is possibly TRBD1 (6 bases). This CDR3 comprises 14 residues. Trimming cost V 5 bases and J 2 bases, with 12 bases left between them. Germline CDR1 and CDR2: SGHAT and FQNNGV.